The 7 T cell receptor beta chains below all came from one sample that was sequenced in a study of beta chain features in type 1 diabetes (dated by TCRdb to 2017 to 2018). The study at large found these results: Type 1 diabetes patients showed a moderate but significant shortening of TCRB CDR3 length in all four CD4+ subsets.

Their antigens are not known. Libraries were prepared through the immunoSEQ multiplex PCR assay. The High Capacity cDNA Reverse Transcription Kit was used to reverse transcribe all of the isolated RNA, meaning that expressed TCRB transcripts were what got sequenced. TCRdb re-hosts the immuneACCESS table, in-frame sequences only. Its copies lack some clones; in the studies checked, an unresolved V gene accounts for under half of them, and the cause for the rest is not known. The sample table shows about 190,000 clones, and approximately 8% are seen once. The ten largest account for roughly 0.97% of the sample. The sample taken for sequencing was central memory CD4+ T cells from blood. Receptors were obtained from a woman in her thirties or forties with type 1 diabetes.

This chain uses TRBV18 with TRBJ2-2; 11 nucleotides match TRBD2. The V gene's germline CDR1 is KGHSH and CDR2 LQKENI. V shed 1 base and J 4 bases; nucleotides not matched to a gene: 2. The CDR3 extends over 16 amino acids. This chain's CDR3 is CASSPRGLAGTGELFF. Here the CDR3 DNA reads TGTGCCAGCTCACCACGTGGACTAGCGGGCACCGGGGAGCTGTTTTTT. The variable domain in full, with the rest retrieved from reference TRBV18 and TRBJ2-2, is NAGVMQNPRHLVRRRGQEARLRCSPMKGHSHVYWYRQLPEEGLKFMVYLQKENIIDESGMPKERFSAEFPKEGPSILRIQQVVRGDSAAYFCASSPRGLAGTGELFFGEGSRLTVL.

V gene TRBV7-3 combines with J gene TRBJ2-1, with TRBD1 identical over 8 bases. Germline trimming cut 2 bases from V and 3 bases from J; bases unmatched to any gene: 3. The CDR3 has 15 residues. The V gene's germline CDR1 is SGHTA and CDR2 FQGTGA. The CDR3 sequence is CASSLGQGFYNEQFF. The CDR3 DNA sequence: TGTGCCAGCAGCTTAGGACAGGGCTTCTACAATGAGCAGTTCTTC.

This chain links TRBV4-3 with TRBJ2-1, with TRBD2 matching over 8 bases. From germline, CDR1 is LGHNA and CDR2 YSLEER. V shed 0 bases and J 3 bases; nucleotides not matched to a gene: 10. The CDR3 has 18 residues. The CDR3 reads CASSQEGGGGGNYNEQFF. The DNA for the CDR3 is TGCGCCAGCAGCCAAGAAGGGGGGGGCGGGGGGAACTACAATGAGCAGTTCTTC.

This clone was observed a few times. The V and J genes are TRBV7-9 and TRBJ2-5; D uncertain. CDR3 size: 14 residues. V lost 1 base and J lost 0, with 6 bases in between. Per germline, CDR1 SEHNR and CDR2 FQNEAQ (reference sequence). The CDR3 DNA reads as TGTGCCAGCAGCTTAGGGCCGTACCAAGAGACCCAGTACTTC. This codes for CASSLGPYQETQYF.

This clone has more than one count but fewer than ten. The chain uses TRBV28 and TRBJ2-1, with D possibly TRBD1 on 6 matching bases. CDR3 length equals 13 residues. The germline V and J ends were trimmed by 9 bases and 0 bases, with 9 bases remaining between them. Germline lookup yields CDR1 MDHEN and CDR2 SYDVKM. CDR3 in amino acids: CASLDSSYNEQFF. CDR3 nucleotide sequence: TGTGCCAGTCTGGACAGCTCCTACAATGAGCAGTTCTTC.

This clone was seen only a few times. This may stem from a read error, because a much larger clone lies one nucleotide away. The chain joins TRBV6-5 to TRBJ2-1, with no clear D. This CDR3 has 11 amino acids. V dropped 6 bases and J dropped 4 bases, with 4 bases sitting between them. Per the germline V gene, CDR1 is MNHEY and CDR2 is SVGAGI. The CDR3 sequence: CASSAYNEQFF. DNA for the CDR3: TGTGCCAGCAGCGCGTACAATGAGCAGTTCTTC.

Only a few counts were recorded for this clone. This chain links TRBV4-3 with TRBJ2-7; TRBD1 aligns across 9 bases. The germline V gene encodes CDR1 LGHNA and CDR2 YSLEER. Trimming took 1 base from V and 5 from J; bases not matched to a gene: 9. This CDR3 is built from 16 residues. CDR3 region: CASSQAFSGTGNEQYF. DNA of the CDR3: TGCGCCAGCAGCCAAGCGTTTTCCGGGACAGGGAACGAGCAGTACTTC.